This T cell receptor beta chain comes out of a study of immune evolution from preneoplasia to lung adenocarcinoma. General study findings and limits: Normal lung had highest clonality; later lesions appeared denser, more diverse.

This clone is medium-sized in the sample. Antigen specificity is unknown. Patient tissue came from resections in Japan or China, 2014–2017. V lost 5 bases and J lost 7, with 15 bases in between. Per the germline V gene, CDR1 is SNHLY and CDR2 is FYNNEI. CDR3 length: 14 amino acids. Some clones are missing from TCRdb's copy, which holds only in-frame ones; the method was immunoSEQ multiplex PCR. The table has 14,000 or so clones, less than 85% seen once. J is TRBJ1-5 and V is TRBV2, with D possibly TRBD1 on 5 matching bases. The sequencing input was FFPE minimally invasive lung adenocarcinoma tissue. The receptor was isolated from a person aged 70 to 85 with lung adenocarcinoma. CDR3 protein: CASSKGSQPQPQHF. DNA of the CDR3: TGTGCCAGCAGTAAGGGGTCACAGCCCCAGCCCCAGCATTTT.